The clone carrying this T cell receptor beta chain appeared a few times. This sample was taken from a study of blood T cell repertoires in COVID-19. Study overall: The United States, Italy and Spain were the sources of the acute and convalescent COVID-19 samples.

In the original analysis: Nucleated cell counts were estimated from reference gene primer amplification. Only in-frame clones appear in the TCRdb table, and some are missing; sequencing was by immunoSEQ multiplex PCR. The V and J calls and clone size come from that table; D and trimming were worked out from the DNA. The sample has tens of thousands of clones; roughly three quarters are singletons. Per germline, CDR1 LNHDA and CDR2 SQIVND (reference sequence). This CDR3 is built from 14 residues. Deletions cut 7 bases from V and 2 bases from J, with 14 bases between. The chain uses TRBV19 and TRBJ1-2; D perhaps matches TRBD1 (6 bases). Sequenced input: peripheral blood. This clonotype was sampled from a man aged 65-85 years with acute or convalescent COVID-19. The CDR3 reads CASNRDNRNYGYTF. CDR3 DNA: TGTGCCAGTAACCGGGACAACCGCAACTATGGCTACACCTTC.